Given below is one T cell receptor beta chain in context. Its antigen is not identified. The sample comes from a study of T cells after posttransplantation cyclophosphamide. Overall study results and limits: Recipient CMV seropositivity and CMV reactivation strongly tracked TRB clonality. Donor-recipient repertoire similarity was low at 1-2 months, rising over year one. Skin or GI-infiltrating T cells shared few TRB sequences with blood.

The related graft donor's blood sample was taken on the day of bone marrow donation. Data came from immunoSEQ multiplex PCR; TCRdb stores just in-frame clones and leaves some out. The repertoire holds approximately 47,000 clones, with almost 95% as singletons. The clonotype originates from a woman in her forties or fifties in good health and a related stem cell transplant donor. The specimen sequenced was PBMCs.

CDR3 sequence: CASLGSSYNSPLHF. The CDR3 bases are TGTGCCAGCTTGGGGAGCTCCTATAATTCACCCCTCCACTTT. J is TRBJ1-6 and V is TRBV6-6; D gene unclear. Germline V lookup: CDR1 MNHNY, CDR2 SVGAGI (reference sequence). The CDR3 contains 14 residues. Trimming shortened V by 8 bases and J by 0 bases, and 8 bases separated the two germline ends.